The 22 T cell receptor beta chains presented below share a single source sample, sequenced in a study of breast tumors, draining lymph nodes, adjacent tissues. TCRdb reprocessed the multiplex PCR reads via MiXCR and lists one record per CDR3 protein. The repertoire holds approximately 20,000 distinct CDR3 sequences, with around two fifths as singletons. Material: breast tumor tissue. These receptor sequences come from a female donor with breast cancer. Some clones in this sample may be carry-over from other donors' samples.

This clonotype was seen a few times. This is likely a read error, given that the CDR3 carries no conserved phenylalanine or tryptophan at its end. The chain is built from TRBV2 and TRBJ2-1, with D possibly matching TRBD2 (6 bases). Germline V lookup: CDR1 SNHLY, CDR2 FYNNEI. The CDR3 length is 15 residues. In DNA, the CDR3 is TGTGCCAGCAGTGCCGGGCGGGACTCCTACAATAAGCAGTTCTCC. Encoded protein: CASSAGRDSYNKQFS.

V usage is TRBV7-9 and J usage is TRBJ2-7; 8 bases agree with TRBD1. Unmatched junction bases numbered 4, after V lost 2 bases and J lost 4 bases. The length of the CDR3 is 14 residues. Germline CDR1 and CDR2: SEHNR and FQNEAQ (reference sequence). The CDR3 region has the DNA TGTGCCAGCAGCTTACAGGGGGCACTTTACGAGCAGTACTTC. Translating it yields CASSLQGALYEQYF.

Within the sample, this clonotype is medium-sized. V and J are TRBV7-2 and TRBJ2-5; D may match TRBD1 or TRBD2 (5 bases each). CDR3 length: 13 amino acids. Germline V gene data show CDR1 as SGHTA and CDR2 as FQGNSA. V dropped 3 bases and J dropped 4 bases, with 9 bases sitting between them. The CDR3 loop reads CASSFGGGETQYF. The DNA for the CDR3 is TGTGCCAGCAGCTTTGGGGGTGGAGAGACCCAGTACTTC.

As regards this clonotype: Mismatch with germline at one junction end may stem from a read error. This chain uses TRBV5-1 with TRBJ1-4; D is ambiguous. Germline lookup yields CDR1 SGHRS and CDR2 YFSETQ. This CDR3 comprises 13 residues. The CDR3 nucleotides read TGCGCCAGCAAGAAGACACTTAATGAAAATCTGTTTTTT. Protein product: CASKKTLNENLFF.

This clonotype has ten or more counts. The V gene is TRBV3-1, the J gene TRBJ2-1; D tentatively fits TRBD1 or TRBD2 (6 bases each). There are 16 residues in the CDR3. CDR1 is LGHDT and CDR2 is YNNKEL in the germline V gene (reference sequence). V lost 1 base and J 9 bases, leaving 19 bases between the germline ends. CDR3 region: CASSQGGGAGAAEQFF. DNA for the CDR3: TGTGCCAGCAGCCAAGGGGGCGGGGCAGGGGCGGCTGAGCAGTTCTTC.

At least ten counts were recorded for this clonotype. CDR3 protein: CASRASGSTDTQYF. The CDR3 DNA sequence: TGTGCCAGTAGGGCCAGCGGGAGTACAGATACGCAGTATTTT. The rearrangement links TRBV19 to TRBJ2-3; the match to TRBD2 covers 8 bases. Trimming took 6 bases from V and 3 from J; bases not matched to a gene: 5. Germline loops: CDR1 LNHDA, CDR2 SQIVND (reference sequence). The CDR3 contains 14 residues.

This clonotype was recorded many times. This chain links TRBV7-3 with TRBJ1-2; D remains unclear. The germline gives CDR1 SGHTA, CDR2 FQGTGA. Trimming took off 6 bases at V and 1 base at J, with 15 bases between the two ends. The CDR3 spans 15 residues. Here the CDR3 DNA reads TGTGCCAGCAGTTTAGACCGAACAGTTAACTATGGCTACACCTTC. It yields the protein CASSLDRTVNYGYTF.

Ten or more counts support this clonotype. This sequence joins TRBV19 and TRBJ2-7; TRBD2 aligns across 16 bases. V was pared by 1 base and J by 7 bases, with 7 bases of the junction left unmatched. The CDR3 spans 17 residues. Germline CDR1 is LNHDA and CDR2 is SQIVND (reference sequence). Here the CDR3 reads CASSIGDQGLAGGEQYF. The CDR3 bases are TGTGCCAGTAGTATAGGGGATCAGGGACTAGCGGGAGGGGAGCAGTACTTC.

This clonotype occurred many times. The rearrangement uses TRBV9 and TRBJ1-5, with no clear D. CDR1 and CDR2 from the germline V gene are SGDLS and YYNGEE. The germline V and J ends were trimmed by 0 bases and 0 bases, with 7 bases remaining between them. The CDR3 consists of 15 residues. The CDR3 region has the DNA TGTGCCAGCAGCGTAGATGGGTCTAGCAATCAGCCCCAGCATTTT. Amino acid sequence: CASSVDGSSNQPQHF.

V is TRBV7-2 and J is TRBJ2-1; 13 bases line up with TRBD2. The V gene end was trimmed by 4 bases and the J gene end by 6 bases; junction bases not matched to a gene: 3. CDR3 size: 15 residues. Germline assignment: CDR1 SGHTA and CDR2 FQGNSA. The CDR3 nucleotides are TGTGCCAGCAGCTGGACTAGCGGGAGCGGCAATGAGCAGTTCTTC. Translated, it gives CASSWTSGSGNEQFF.

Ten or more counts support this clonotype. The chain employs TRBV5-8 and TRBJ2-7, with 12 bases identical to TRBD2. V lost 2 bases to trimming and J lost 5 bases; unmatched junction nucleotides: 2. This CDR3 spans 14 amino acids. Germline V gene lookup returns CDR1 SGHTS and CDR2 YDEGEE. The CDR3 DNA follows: TGTGCCAGCAGCTTTCGACTAGCGGGAGACGAGCAGTACTTC. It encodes CASSFRLAGDEQYF.

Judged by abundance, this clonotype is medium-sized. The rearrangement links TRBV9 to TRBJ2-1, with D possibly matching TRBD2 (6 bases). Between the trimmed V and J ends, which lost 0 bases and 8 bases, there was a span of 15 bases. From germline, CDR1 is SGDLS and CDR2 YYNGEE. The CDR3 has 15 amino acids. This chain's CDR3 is CASSVGGLTMDEQFF. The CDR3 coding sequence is TGTGCCAGCAGCGTAGGGGGACTCACAATGGATGAGCAGTTCTTC. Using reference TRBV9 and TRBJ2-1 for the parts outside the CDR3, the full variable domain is DSGVTQTPKHLITATGQRVTLRCSPRSGDLSVYWYQQSLDQGLQFLIQYYNGEERAKGNILERFSAQQFPDLHSELNLSSLELGDSALYFCASSVGGLTMDEQFFGPGTRLTVL.

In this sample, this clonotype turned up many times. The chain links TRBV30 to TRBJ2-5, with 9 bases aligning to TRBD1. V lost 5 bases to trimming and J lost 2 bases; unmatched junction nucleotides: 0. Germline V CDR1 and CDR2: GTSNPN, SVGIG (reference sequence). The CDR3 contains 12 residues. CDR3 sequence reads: CAWDRGQETQYF. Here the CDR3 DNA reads TGTGCCTGGGACAGGGGGCAAGAGACCCAGTACTTC.

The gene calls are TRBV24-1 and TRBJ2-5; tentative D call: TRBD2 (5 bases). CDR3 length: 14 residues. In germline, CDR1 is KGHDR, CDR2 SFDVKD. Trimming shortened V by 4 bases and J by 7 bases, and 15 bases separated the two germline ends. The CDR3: CATSDSPGEPTQYF. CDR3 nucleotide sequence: TGTGCCACCAGTGACTCTCCCGGGGAGCCGACCCAGTACTTC.

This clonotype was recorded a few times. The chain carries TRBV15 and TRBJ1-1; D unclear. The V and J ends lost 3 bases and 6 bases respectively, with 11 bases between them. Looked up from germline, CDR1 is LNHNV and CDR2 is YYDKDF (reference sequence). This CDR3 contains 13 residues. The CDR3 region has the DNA TGTGCCACCAGCAGGGATTCTAGGGCTGAAGCTTTCTTT. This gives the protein CATSRDSRAEAFF.

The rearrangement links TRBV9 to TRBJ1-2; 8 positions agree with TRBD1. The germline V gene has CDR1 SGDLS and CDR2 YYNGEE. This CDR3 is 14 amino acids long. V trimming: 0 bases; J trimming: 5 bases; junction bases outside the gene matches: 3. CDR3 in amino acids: CASSVDGTGYGYTF. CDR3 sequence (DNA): TGTGCCAGCAGCGTAGATGGGACAGGATATGGCTACACCTTC. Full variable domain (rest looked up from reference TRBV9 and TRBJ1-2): DSGVTQTPKHLITATGQRVTLRCSPRSGDLSVYWYQQSLDQGLQFLIQYYNGEERAKGNILERFSAQQFPDLHSELNLSSLELGDSALYFCASSVDGTGYGYTFGSGTRLTVV.

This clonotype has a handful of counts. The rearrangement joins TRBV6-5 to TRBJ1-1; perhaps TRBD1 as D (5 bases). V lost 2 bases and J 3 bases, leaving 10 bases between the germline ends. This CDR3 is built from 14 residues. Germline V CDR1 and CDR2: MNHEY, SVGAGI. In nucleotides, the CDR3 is TGTGCCAGCAGTTACCGCGGGGGTGACACTGAAGCTTTCTTT. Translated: CASSYRGGDTEAFF.

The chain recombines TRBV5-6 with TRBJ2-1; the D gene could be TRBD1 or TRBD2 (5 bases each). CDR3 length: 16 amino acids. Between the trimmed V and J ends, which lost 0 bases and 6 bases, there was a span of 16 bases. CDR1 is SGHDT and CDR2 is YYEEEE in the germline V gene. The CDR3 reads CASSLAGLVSSNEQFF. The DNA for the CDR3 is TGTGCCAGCAGCTTGGCGGGGCTAGTAAGCTCCAATGAGCAGTTCTTC.

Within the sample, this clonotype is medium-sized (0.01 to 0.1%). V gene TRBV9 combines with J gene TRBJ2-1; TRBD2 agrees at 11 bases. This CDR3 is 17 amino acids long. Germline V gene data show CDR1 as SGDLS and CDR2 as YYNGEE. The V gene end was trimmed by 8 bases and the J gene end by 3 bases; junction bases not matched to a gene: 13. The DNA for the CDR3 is TGTGCCAGTGGGGGGGGAGGGACTAGCGGAGACTACAATGAGCAGTTCTTC. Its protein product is CASGGGGTSGDYNEQFF.

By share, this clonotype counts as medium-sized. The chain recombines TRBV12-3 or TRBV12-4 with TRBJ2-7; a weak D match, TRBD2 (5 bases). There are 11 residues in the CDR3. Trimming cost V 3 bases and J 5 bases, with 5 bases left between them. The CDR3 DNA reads TGTGCCAGCAGTTTCGGGGACGAGCAGTACTTC. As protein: CASSFGDEQYF.

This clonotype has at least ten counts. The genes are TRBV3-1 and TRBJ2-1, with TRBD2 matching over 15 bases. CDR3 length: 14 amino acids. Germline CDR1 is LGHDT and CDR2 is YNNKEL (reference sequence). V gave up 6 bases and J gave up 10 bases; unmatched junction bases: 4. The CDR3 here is CASSRTSGGVEQFF. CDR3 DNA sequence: TGTGCCAGCAGTAGGACTAGCGGGGGGGTGGAGCAGTTCTTC.

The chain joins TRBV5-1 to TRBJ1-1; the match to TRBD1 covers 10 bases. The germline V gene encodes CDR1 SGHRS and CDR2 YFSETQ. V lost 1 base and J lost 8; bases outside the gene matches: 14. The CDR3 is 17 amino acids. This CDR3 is CASSLNILKAGQGEAFF. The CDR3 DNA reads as TGCGCCAGCAGCTTGAATATCTTAAAGGCGGGACAGGGGGAAGCTTTCTTT. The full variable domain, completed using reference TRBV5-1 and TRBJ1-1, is KAGVTQTPRYLIKTRGQQVTLSCSPISGHRSVSWYQQTPGQGLQFLFEYFSETQRNKGNFPGRFSGRQFSNSRSEMNVSTLELGDSALYLCASSLNILKAGQGEAFFGQGTRLTVV.